The rows below give T cell receptor beta chains drawn from one sample of a study of cytomegalovirus exposure and HLA in healthy donors. The table came from immunoSEQ multiplex PCR; TCRdb's copy has only in-frame clones and leaves some out. Of about 150,000 clones listed, about 88% were seen once; the top ten hold roughly 2.4%. Sequences were obtained from PBMCs. The receptor source for this set is a woman between 18 and 30 years old in good health and CMV-seronegative. The CDR3 runs from the conserved cysteine through the conserved F or W. The order of the fields is CDR3 length, clone size, J gene, V gene, CDR3 protein. Size is omitted from some rows. Given values are once, few, many or a class for expanded clones.

cdr3_length: 15; clone_size: NA; j_call: TRBJ1-2; v_call: TRBV5-4; cdr3_aa: CASTPGGSRGDGYTF
cdr3_length: 18; clone_size: NA; j_call: TRBJ2-1; v_call: TRBV4-1; cdr3_aa: CASSPGTSGERWVNEQFF
cdr3_length: 16; clone_size: NA; j_call: TRBJ2-1; v_call: TRBV15; cdr3_aa: CATVVEGGSSYNEQFF
cdr3_length: 13; clone_size: NA; j_call: TRBJ2-1; v_call: TRBV7-6; cdr3_aa: CASSSQGYNEQFF
cdr3_length: 16; clone_size: once; j_call: TRBJ1-4; v_call: TRBV2; cdr3_aa: CASSSRLTGGNEKLFF
cdr3_length: 14; clone_size: once; j_call: TRBJ2-1; v_call: TRBV18; cdr3_aa: CASSPQGRNNEQFF
cdr3_length: 15; clone_size: NA; j_call: TRBJ2-3; v_call: TRBV2; cdr3_aa: CASRGGRGASDTQYF
cdr3_length: 15; clone_size: NA; j_call: TRBJ1-2; v_call: TRBV10-2; cdr3_aa: CASSESRAGGNGYTF
cdr3_length: 13; clone_size: NA; j_call: TRBJ1-4; v_call: TRBV6-5; cdr3_aa: CASNRGPNEKLFF
cdr3_length: 14; clone_size: NA; j_call: TRBJ2-1; v_call: TRBV28; cdr3_aa: CASGELAGDGAQFF
cdr3_length: 14; clone_size: NA; j_call: TRBJ2-3; v_call: TRBV14; cdr3_aa: CASSPGLATDTQYF
cdr3_length: 15; clone_size: NA; j_call: TRBJ2-7; v_call: TRBV5-1; cdr3_aa: CASSRNGQGGYEQYF
cdr3_length: 12; clone_size: NA; j_call: TRBJ2-5; v_call: TRBV7-9; cdr3_aa: CASSPLTSAQYF
cdr3_length: 14; clone_size: NA; j_call: TRBJ1-2; v_call: TRBV9; cdr3_aa: CASSPGQGNYGYTF
cdr3_length: 13; clone_size: NA; j_call: TRBJ2-1; v_call: TRBV6-5; cdr3_aa: CASSRDRVAEQFF
cdr3_length: 15; clone_size: NA; j_call: TRBJ2-2; v_call: TRBV5-1; cdr3_aa: CASSRGQGYTGELFF
cdr3_length: 16; clone_size: NA; j_call: TRBJ2-1; v_call: TRBV28; cdr3_aa: CASSSPPGLAGSEQFF
cdr3_length: 12; clone_size: NA; j_call: TRBJ2-1; v_call: TRBV9; cdr3_aa: CASSLQEDEQFF
cdr3_length: 15; clone_size: NA; j_call: TRBJ2-5; v_call: TRBV4-1; cdr3_aa: CASSQGWQNQETQYF
cdr3_length: 14; clone_size: NA; j_call: TRBJ2-5; v_call: TRBV13; cdr3_aa: CASRSTSGQETQYF
cdr3_length: 11; clone_size: few; j_call: TRBJ1-1; v_call: TRBV11-2; cdr3_aa: CASKGAAPAFF
cdr3_length: 13; clone_size: NA; j_call: TRBJ2-7; v_call: TRBV11-2; cdr3_aa: CASSRGTGGEQYF
cdr3_length: 15; clone_size: NA; j_call: TRBJ2-7; v_call: TRBV30; cdr3_aa: CAWSAGLAQGYEQYF
cdr3_length: 13; clone_size: NA; j_call: TRBJ2-7; v_call: TRBV10-3; cdr3_aa: CAISESRVNEQYF
cdr3_length: 14; clone_size: NA; j_call: TRBJ1-1; v_call: TRBV27; cdr3_aa: CASSLSFGNTEAFF
cdr3_length: 14; clone_size: NA; j_call: TRBJ2-3; v_call: TRBV9; cdr3_aa: CASKDRGSTDTQYF
cdr3_length: 14; clone_size: NA; j_call: TRBJ1-1; v_call: TRBV6-1; cdr3_aa: CASSQDRGHTEAFF
cdr3_length: 14; clone_size: NA; j_call: TRBJ2-5; v_call: TRBV6-1; cdr3_aa: CASTPKGGSETQYF
cdr3_length: 15; clone_size: NA; j_call: TRBJ2-5; v_call: TRBV7-2; cdr3_aa: CASSSTGRYQETQYF
cdr3_length: 16; clone_size: few; j_call: TRBJ1-2; v_call: TRBV4-1; cdr3_aa: CASSQAGVDSDYGYTF
cdr3_length: 12; clone_size: few; j_call: TRBJ1-2; v_call: TRBV27; cdr3_aa: CASSRQGGGYTF
cdr3_length: 15; clone_size: NA; j_call: TRBJ1-3; v_call: TRBV28; cdr3_aa: CASSFLTGSGNTIYF
cdr3_length: 15; clone_size: once; j_call: TRBJ2-7; v_call: TRBV4-1; cdr3_aa: CASSRGPQGSYEQYF
cdr3_length: 20; clone_size: NA; j_call: TRBJ2-3; v_call: TRBV5-1; cdr3_aa: CASSVTGTGGYIRDTDTQYF
cdr3_length: 17; clone_size: NA; j_call: TRBJ1-2; v_call: TRBV7-2; cdr3_aa: CASSLAGQGKANYGYTF
cdr3_length: 14; clone_size: once; j_call: TRBJ2-7; v_call: TRBV27; cdr3_aa: CASSPRAGGYEQYF
cdr3_length: 15; clone_size: NA; j_call: TRBJ1-4; v_call: TRBV5-5; cdr3_aa: CASSLGTGDEEKLFF
cdr3_length: 16; clone_size: NA; j_call: TRBJ2-7; v_call: TRBV4-2; cdr3_aa: CASSLLKLATPSEQYF
cdr3_length: 16; clone_size: once; j_call: TRBJ2-3; v_call: TRBV7-2; cdr3_aa: CASSLASGRSTDTQYF
cdr3_length: 15; clone_size: NA; j_call: TRBJ1-3; v_call: TRBV7-2; cdr3_aa: CASSSRTGSGNTIYF
cdr3_length: 16; clone_size: NA; j_call: TRBJ2-2; v_call: TRBV7-9; cdr3_aa: CASSPPGQGVTGELFF
cdr3_length: 16; clone_size: NA; j_call: TRBJ2-5; v_call: TRBV11-2; cdr3_aa: CASTSGHARGVETQYF
cdr3_length: 15; clone_size: few; j_call: TRBJ2-1; v_call: TRBV19; cdr3_aa: CASSILAGATHEQFF